This TCR beta chain comes out of a study of blood T cell repertoires in COVID-19. Study-wide context: Acute-phase and convalescent COVID-19 samples originated in the United States, Italy and Spain.

V was shortened by 3 bases and J by 0 bases, with 12 bases between the two germline ends. This CDR3 region has 15 residues. CDR1 and CDR2 (germline): MNHEY, SMNVEV (reference sequence). Authors' processing steps: By means of reference gene primer amplification, nucleated cell counts were estimated. Clones were sequenced by immunoSEQ multiplex PCR, and TCRdb holds only the in-frame ones, with some missing. V, J and clone size were drawn from that table, and D and trimming were deduced from the DNA. The sample has about 76,000 clones, around 78% seen once; the top ten hold roughly a sixth. V and J are TRBV27 and TRBJ2-7; perhaps TRBD1 as D (5 bases). Material: peripheral blood. The TCR was taken from a human donor in a cohort sampled during active COVID-19. The chain's CDR3 is CASSFMAGISYEQYF. The CDR3 nucleotides read TGTGCCAGCAGTTTTATGGCAGGGATCTCCTACGAGCAGTACTTC.